Listed below are T cell receptor beta chains from one sample, sequenced in a study of blood T cell repertoires in COVID-19. Assay: immunoSEQ multiplex PCR; the TCRdb copy retains only in-frame clones and omits some. The data hold hundreds of thousands of clones, with around four fifths observed a single time. What was sequenced was peripheral blood. The receptors derive from a middle-aged man with acute or convalescent COVID-19. Both conserved end residues are part of each CDR3. The order of the fields is clone size, V gene, CDR3 length, J gene, D gene, CDR3 protein, CDR3 DNA. A D gene is named only where the DNA matches it firmly. Clone size appears in some rows only: once, few, many, or a class for an expanded clone.

.	TRBV12-3/TRBV12-4	13	TRBJ2-7	.	CASTSFVDNEQYF	TGTGCCAGCACCTCGTTCGTTGACAACGAGCAGTACTTC
.	TRBV3-1/TRBV3-2	12	TRBJ2-3	.	CASSRETDTQYF	TGTGCCAGCAGCCGGGAGACAGATACGCAGTATTTT
.	TRBV10-3	14	TRBJ1-6	TRBD1	CAISQGAGDSPLHF	TGTGCCATCAGTCAGGGGGCGGGGGATTCACCCCTCCACTTT
.	TRBV9	13	TRBJ1-2	.	CASSPRRLGGYTF	TGTGCCAGCAGCCCCCGGAGACTTGGGGGCTACACCTTC
few	TRBV12-3/TRBV12-4	13	TRBJ1-5	.	CASSFGREVSQHF	TGTGCCAGCAGTTTTGGCAGGGAGGTTTCCCAGCATTTT
.	TRBV6-1	16	TRBJ2-5	.	CASSGAGARGKETQYF	TGTGCCAGCAGTGGCGCGGGGGCTCGTGGGAAAGAGACCCAGTACTTC
.	TRBV5-8	15	TRBJ2-3	.	CASSLEEGFTDTQYF	TGTGCCAGCAGCTTGGAGGAGGGGTTCACAGATACGCAGTATTTT
.	TRBV19	14	TRBJ1-5	.	CASSEGPGHQPQHF	TGTGCCAGTAGTGAGGGCCCGGGCCATCAGCCCCAGCATTTT
many	TRBV3-1/TRBV3-2	16	TRBJ1-5	.	CASSLSGAGGNQPQHF	TGTGCCAGCAGCCTATCAGGGGCAGGGGGCAATCAGCCCCAGCATTTT
.	TRBV19	14	TRBJ1-6	.	CASTKTGPRSPLHF	TGTGCCAGTACCAAGACAGGACCACGTTCACCCCTCCACTTT